This TCR beta chain originates from a study of blood T cell repertoires in COVID-19. On the study more broadly: Donors in the United States, Italy and Spain gave samples during acute or convalescent COVID-19. T cells, B-cell-depleted T cells, or PBMCs provided the cDNA or gDNA that served as material.

Per the germline V gene, CDR1 is SGDLS and CDR2 is YYNGEE. The CDR3 length is 15 residues. V lost 4 bases, J lost 7 bases, and 13 bases stayed unmatched. Per the original data handling: Estimated nucleated cell counts came from reference gene primer amplification. The table came from immunoSEQ multiplex PCR; TCRdb's copy has only in-frame clones and leaves some out. D and trimming were read from the DNA, whereas the V and J calls and clone size are those reported in that table. The sample shows 150,000 or so clones, roughly 88% of them seen only once. Patients at the Seattle site were enrolled during active infection and followed longitudinally.

The chain combines TRBV9 with TRBJ1-2, with TRBD1 identical over 7 bases. This clonotype was sampled from a man aged 60-69 years with COVID-19, enrolled during active disease. Specimen: peripheral blood. The CDR3 DNA reads as TGTGCCAGCAGCACCCCGGGACAGCTCACTGGTGGCTACACCTTC. This sequence encodes CASSTPGQLTGGYTF.